Shown below are 5 T cell receptor beta chains from a single sample sequenced in a study of cytomegalovirus exposure and HLA in healthy donors. PCR involved 60 Vbeta and 13 Jbeta primers. Profiling relied on immunoSEQ multiplex PCR, and the TCRdb table lists in-frame clones only, not all of them. This repertoire includes 80,000 to 95,000 clones. What was sequenced was PBMCs. These receptors were obtained from a man aged 50-59 years in good health and CMV-seropositive.

The chain carries TRBV6-1 and TRBJ2-5; 7 bases line up with TRBD1. Gene TRBJ2-7 matches the end of the DNA better, so the J call may be wrong. CDR3 length equals 16 residues. CDR1 and CDR2 from the germline V gene are MNHNS and SASEGT. The CDR3 DNA reads TGTGCCAGCAGTGACCAACAGACAGGGTTTAACAACGAGCAGTACTTC. Translated, it gives CASSDQQTGFNNEQYF.

V and J are TRBV5-4 and TRBJ2-3; 10 positions match TRBD2. The trim removed 1 base at V and 5 bases at J, leaving 4 bases unmatched. This CDR3 spans 15 amino acids. Germline loops: CDR1 SGHNT, CDR2 YYREEE (reference sequence). CDR3 bases: TGTGCCAGCAGCTTGCGGACTAGCGGAGGAGATACGCAGTATTTT. This codes for CASSLRTSGGDTQYF. Based on the CDR3 plus reference TRBV5-4 and TRBJ2-3, the full variable domain is ETGVTQSPTHLIKTRGQQVTLRCSSQSGHNTVSWYQQALGQGPQFIFQYYREEENGRGNFPPRFSGLQFPNYSSELNVNALELDDSALYLCASSLRTSGGDTQYFGPGTRLTVL.

The CDR3 loop is CASSLGPELNTEAFF. The DNA for the CDR3 is TGTGCCAGCAGCTTAGGACCGGAGTTGAACACTGAAGCTTTCTTT. The chain carries TRBV7-9 and TRBJ1-1; D gene ambiguous. Trimming stripped 1 base from V and 0 bases from J, with 9 bases between. CDR3 length equals 15 residues. CDR1 is SEHNR, CDR2 FQNEAQ, per germline (reference sequence).

The rearrangement links TRBV10-3 to TRBJ2-5, with D perhaps matching TRBD2 (6 bases). V was clipped by 2 bases and J by 4 bases, with 8 bases between them. This CDR3 contains 13 residues. Germline CDR1 is ENHRY and CDR2 is SYGVKD. The CDR3 DNA reads TGTGCCATCAGTGAGAGGGGAGGAGAGACCCAGTACTTC. Amino acids: CAISERGGETQYF.

With regard to this clone: Additional DNA sequences in this sample encode the identical CDR3. V gene TRBV9 combines with J gene TRBJ2-3; unclear D gene. Germline CDR1 and CDR2: SGDLS and YYNGEE. This CDR3 is built from 13 residues. The V end lost 0 bases, the J end lost 6 bases, and 8 bases lay between the germline ends. CDR3 region: CASSVASPDTQYF. For the CDR3, the DNA is TGTGCCAGCAGCGTAGCTTCCCCGGATACGCAGTATTTT.